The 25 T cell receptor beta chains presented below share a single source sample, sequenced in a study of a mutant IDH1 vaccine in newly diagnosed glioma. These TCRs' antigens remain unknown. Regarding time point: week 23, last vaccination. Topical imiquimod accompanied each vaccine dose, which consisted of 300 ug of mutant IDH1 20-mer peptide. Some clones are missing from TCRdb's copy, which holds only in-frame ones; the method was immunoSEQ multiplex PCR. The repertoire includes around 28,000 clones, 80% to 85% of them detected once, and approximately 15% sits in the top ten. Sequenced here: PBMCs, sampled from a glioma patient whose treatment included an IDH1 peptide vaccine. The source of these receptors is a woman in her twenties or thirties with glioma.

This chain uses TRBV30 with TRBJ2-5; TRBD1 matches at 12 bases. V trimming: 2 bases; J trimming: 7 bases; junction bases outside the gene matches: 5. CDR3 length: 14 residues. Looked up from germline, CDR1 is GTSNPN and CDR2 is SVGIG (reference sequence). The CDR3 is CAWSKGQGARTQYF. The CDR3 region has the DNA TGTGCCTGGAGTAAGGGACAGGGGGCACGGACCCAGTACTTC.

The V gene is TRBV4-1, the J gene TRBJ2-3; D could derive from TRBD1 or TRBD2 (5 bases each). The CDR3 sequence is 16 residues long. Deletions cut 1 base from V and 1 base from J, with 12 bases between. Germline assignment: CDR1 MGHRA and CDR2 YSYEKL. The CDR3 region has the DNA TGCGCCAGCAGCCAAGGACGATTGGGGGGCACAGATACGCAGTATTTT. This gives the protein CASSQGRLGGTDTQYF.

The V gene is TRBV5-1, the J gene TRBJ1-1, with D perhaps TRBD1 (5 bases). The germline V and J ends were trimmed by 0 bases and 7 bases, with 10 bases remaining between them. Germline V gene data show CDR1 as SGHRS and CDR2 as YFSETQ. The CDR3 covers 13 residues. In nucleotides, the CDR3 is TGCGCCAGCAGCTTGGATGGGGCAGGTGAAGCTTTCTTT. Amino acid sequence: CASSLDGAGEAFF.

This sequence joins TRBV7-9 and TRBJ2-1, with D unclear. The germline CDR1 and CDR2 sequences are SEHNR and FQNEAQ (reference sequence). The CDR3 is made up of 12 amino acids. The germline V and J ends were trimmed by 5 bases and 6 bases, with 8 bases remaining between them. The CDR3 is CASSLYPNEQFF. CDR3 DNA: TGTGCCAGCAGCCTCTACCCCAATGAGCAGTTCTTC.

The CDR3 DNA reads TGTGCCATCAGTGGGAGAGGGGTAGAGCCCCAGCATTTT. It translates to CAISGRGVEPQHF. The chain carries TRBV10-3 and TRBJ1-5, with D perhaps matching TRBD1 (5 bases). This CDR3 has 13 residues. Trimming removed 4 bases from V and 8 bases from J, with 12 bases in between. Germline V gives CDR1 ENHRY, CDR2 SYGVKD.

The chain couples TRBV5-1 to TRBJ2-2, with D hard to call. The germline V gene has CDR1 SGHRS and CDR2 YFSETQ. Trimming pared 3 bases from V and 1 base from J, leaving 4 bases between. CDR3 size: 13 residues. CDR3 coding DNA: TGCGCCAGCAGCTGGAGGAACACCGGGGAGCTGTTTTTT. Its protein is CASSWRNTGELFF.

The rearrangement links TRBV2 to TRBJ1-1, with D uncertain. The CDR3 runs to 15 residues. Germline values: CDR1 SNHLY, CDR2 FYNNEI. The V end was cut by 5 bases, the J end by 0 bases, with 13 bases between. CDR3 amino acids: CASSPSSIVNTEAFF. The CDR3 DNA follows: TGTGCCAGCAGTCCGTCTTCAATAGTGAACACTGAAGCTTTCTTT.

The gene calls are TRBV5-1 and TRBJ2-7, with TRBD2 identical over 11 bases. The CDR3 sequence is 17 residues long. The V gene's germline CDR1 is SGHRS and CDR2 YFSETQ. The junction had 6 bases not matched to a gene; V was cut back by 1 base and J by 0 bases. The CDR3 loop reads CASSLTSGGHSSYEQYF. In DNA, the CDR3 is TGCGCCAGCAGCTTGACTAGCGGGGGCCACAGCTCCTACGAGCAGTACTTC.

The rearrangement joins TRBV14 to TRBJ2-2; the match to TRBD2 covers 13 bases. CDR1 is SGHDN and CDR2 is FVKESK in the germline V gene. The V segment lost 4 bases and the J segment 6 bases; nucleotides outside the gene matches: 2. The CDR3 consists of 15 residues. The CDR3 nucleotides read TGTGCCAGCAGCCTACTAGCGGGGGGGCCCGGGGAGCTGTTTTTT. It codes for CASSLLAGGPGELFF.

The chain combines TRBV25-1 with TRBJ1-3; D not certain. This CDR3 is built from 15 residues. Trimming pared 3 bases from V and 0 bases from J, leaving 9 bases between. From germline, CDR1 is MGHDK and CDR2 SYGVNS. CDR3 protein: CASSDWPNSGNTIYF. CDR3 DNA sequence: TGTGCCAGCAGTGACTGGCCAAACTCTGGAAACACCATATATTTT.

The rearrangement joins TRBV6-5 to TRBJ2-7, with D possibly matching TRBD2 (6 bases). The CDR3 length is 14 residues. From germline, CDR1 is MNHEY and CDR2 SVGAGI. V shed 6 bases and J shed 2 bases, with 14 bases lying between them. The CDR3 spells CASSPAGPPYEQYF. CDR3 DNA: TGTGCCAGCAGCCCTGCGGGACCGCCCTACGAGCAGTACTTC.

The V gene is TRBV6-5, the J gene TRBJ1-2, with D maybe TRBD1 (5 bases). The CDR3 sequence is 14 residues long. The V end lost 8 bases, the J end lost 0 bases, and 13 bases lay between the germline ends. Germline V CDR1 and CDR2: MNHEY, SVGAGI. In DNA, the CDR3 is TGTGCCAGCTTGGGGCCGGGGGCTAACTATGGCTACACCTTC. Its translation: CASLGPGANYGYTF.

CDR3 bases: TGTGCCAGCAGTTACCTAGCGGGGGGTGGGGATGAGCAGTTCTTC. It codes for CASSYLAGGGDEQFF. This chain connects TRBV6-5 to TRBJ2-1; TRBD2 aligns across 11 bases. The CDR3 is made up of 15 amino acids. Per the germline V gene, CDR1 is MNHEY and CDR2 is SVGAGI. With 2 bases clipped from V and 8 bases from J, the junction kept 5 bases outside the gene matches.

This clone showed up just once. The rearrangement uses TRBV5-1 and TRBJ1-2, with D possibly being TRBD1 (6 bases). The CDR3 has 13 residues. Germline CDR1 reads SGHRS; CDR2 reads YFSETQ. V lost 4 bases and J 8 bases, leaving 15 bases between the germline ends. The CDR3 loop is CASSPPPGVGYTF. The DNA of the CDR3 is TGCGCCAGCAGCCCACCCCCAGGGGTCGGCTACACCTTC.

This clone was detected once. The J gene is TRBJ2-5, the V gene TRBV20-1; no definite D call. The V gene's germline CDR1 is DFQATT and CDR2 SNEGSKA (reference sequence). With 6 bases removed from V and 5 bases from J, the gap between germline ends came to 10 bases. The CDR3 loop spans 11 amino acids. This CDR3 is CSARQEETQYF. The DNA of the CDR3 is TGCAGTGCCCGACAAGAGGAGACCCAGTACTTC.

The DNA of the CDR3 is TGTGCCAGCAGCTTTCTCGGGGGCGAAAACATTCAGTACTTC. This translates into CASSFLGGENIQYF. The V call is TRBV5-4, the J call TRBJ2-4, with D possibly called TRBD1 or TRBD2 (6 bases each). The CDR3 extends over 14 amino acids. From germline, CDR1 is SGHNT and CDR2 YYREEE (reference sequence). V shed 2 bases and J shed 5 bases, with 11 bases lying between them.

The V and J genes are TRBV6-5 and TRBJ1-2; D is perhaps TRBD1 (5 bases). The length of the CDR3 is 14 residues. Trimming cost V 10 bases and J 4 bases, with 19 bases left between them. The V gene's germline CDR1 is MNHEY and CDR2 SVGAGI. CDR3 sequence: CAIHRGRPGYGYTF. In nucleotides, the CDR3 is TGTGCCATCCACCGGGGCAGGCCGGGCTATGGCTACACCTTC.

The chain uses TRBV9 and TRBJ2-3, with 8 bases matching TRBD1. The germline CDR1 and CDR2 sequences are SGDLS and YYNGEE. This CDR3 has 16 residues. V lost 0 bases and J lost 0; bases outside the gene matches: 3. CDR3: CASSVDDRGSTDTQYF. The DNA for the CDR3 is TGTGCCAGCAGCGTAGACGACAGGGGTAGCACAGATACGCAGTATTTT.

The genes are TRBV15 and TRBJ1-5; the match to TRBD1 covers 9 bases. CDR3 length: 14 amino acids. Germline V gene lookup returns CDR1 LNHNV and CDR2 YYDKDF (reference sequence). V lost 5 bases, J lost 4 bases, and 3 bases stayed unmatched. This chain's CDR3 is CATSSDRGNQPQHF. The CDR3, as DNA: TGTGCCACCAGCTCCGACAGGGGGAATCAGCCCCAGCATTTT.

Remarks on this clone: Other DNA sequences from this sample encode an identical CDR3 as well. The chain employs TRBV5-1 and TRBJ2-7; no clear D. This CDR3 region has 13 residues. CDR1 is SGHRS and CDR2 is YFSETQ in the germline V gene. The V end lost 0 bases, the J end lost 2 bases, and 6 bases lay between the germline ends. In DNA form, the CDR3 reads TGCGCCAGCAGCTTGGGCGGACCCTACGAGCAGTACTTC. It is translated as CASSLGGPYEQYF. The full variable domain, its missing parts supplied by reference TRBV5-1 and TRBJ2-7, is KAGVTQTPRYLIKTRGQQVTLSCSPISGHRSVSWYQQTPGQGLQFLFEYFSETQRNKGNFPGRFSGRQFSNSRSEMNVSTLELGDSALYLCASSLGGPYEQYFGPGTRLTVT.

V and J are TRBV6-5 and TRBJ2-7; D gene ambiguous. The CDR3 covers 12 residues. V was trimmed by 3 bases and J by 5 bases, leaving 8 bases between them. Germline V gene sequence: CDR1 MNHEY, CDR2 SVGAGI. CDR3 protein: CASSYLGDEQYF. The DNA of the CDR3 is TGTGCCAGCAGTTATTTAGGCGACGAGCAGTACTTC.

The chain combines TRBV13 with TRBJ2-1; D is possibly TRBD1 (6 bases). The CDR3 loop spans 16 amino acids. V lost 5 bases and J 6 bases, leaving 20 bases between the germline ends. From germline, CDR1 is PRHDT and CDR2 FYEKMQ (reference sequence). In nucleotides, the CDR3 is TGTGCCAGCAGCCGACAGGAAGACAGAAGAGGCAATGAGCAGTTCTTC. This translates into CASSRQEDRRGNEQFF.

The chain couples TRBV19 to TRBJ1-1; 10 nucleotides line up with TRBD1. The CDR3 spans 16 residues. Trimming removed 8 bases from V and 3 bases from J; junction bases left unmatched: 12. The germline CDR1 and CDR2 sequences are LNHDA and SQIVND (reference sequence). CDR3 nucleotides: TGTGCCAGTCTAATAACCGGGACAGGGGCGTACACTGAAGCTTTCTTT. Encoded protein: CASLITGTGAYTEAFF.

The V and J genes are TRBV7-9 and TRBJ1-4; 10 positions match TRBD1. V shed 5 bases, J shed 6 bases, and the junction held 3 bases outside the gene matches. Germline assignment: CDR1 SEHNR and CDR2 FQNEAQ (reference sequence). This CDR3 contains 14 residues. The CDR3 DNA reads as TGTGCCAGCAGCCCTGGACAGGGGGATGAAAAACTGTTTTTT. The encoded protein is CASSPGQGDEKLFF.

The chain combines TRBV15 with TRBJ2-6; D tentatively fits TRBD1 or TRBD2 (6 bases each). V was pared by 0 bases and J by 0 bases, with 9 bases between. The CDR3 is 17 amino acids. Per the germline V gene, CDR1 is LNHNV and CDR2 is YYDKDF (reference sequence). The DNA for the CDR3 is TGTGCCACCAGCAGAGATGGAGGGGGCTCTGGGGCCAACGTCCTGACTTTC. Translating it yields CATSRDGGGSGANVLTF.